This T cell receptor (beta chain) was found in a study of tumor-infiltrating lymphocytes in primary liver carcinoma. From about 19-30 mg of unsorted bulk tissue, DNA and RNA were co-extracted together. TCR beta cDNA was prepared out of roughly 0.45 ug total RNA by means of a constant-region primer. Researchers made the TCR beta libraries by running three nested multiplex PCR rounds with slightly modified ARM-PCR. A C-beta reverse primer was combined with TRBV1-TRBV30 forward primers in the first two PCR rounds, and each round had 9 to 10 cycles. TCRdb processed the multiplex PCR reads anew with MiXCR; each CDR3 protein has one entry. The data show about 120,000 distinct CDR3 sequences, 65% to 75% seen once. Germline trimming cut 4 bases from V and 14 bases from J; bases unmatched to any gene: 12. The CDR3 runs to 14 residues. Germline loops: CDR1 LNHDA, CDR2 SQIVND (reference sequence).

The TCR was taken from a woman aged 55-69 years with primary liver carcinoma and hepatitis B virus infection. The chain uses TRBV19 and TRBJ2-5; 11 nucleotides line up with TRBD1. Source material: tumor-adjacent normal liver tissue. This CDR3 reads CASSTGTGGDEHYF. The DNA for the CDR3 is TGTGCCAGTAGTACCGGGACAGGGGGAGATGAGCACTACTTC.